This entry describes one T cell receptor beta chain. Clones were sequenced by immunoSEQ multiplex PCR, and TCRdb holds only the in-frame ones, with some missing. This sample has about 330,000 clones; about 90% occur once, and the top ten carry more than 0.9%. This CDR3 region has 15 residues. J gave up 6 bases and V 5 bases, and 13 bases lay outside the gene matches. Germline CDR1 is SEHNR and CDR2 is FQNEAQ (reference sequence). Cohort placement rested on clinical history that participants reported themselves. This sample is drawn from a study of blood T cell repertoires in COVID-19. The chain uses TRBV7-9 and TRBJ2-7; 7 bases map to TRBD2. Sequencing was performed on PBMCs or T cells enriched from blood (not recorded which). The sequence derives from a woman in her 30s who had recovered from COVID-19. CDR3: CASSPPSIAGAEQYF. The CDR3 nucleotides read TGTGCCAGCAGCCCTCCGAGTATAGCGGGTGCCGAGCAGTACTTC.